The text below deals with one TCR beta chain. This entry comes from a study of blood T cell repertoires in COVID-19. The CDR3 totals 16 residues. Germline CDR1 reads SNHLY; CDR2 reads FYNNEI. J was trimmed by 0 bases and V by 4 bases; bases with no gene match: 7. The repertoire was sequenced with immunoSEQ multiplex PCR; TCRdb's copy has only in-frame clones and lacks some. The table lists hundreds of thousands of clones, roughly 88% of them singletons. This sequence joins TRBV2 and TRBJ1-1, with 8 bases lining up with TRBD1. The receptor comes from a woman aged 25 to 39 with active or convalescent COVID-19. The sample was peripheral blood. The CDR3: CASSVAQGAVNTEAFF. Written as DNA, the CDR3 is TGTGCCAGCAGTGTAGCGCAGGGGGCGGTGAACACTGAAGCTTTCTTT.